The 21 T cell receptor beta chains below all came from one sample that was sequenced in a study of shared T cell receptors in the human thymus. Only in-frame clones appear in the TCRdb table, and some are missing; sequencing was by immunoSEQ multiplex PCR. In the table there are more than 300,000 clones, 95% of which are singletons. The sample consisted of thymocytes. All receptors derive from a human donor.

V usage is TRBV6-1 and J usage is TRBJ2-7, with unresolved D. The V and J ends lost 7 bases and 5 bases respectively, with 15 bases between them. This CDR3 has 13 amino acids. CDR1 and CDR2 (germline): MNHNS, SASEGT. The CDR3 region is CASTPPRSDEQYF. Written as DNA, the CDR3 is TGTGCCAGCACTCCCCCGCGGAGCGACGAGCAGTACTTC.

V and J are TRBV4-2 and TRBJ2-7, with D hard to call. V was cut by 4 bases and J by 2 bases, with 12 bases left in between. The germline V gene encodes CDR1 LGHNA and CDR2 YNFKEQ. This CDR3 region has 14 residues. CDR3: CASSPFGQPYEQYF. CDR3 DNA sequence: TGTGCCAGCAGCCCTTTCGGGCAGCCCTACGAGCAGTACTTC.

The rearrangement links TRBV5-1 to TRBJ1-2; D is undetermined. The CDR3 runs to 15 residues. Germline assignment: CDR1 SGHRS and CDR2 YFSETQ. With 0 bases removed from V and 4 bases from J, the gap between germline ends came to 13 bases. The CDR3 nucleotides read TGCGCCAGCAGCTTGGATAGTTATCCATCCTATGGCTACACCTTC. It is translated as CASSLDSYPSYGYTF.

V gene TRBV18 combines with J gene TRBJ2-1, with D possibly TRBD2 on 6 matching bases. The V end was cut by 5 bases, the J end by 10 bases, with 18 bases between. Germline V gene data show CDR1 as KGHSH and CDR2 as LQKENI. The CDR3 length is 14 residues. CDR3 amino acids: CASSSEAREKEQFF. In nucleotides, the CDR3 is TGTGCCAGCTCATCAGAGGCTCGGGAGAAAGAGCAGTTCTTC.

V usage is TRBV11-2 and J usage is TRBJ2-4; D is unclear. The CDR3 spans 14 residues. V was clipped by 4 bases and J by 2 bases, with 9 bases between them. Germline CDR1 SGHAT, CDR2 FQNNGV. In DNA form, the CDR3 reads TGTGCCAGCAGCTCCATAGGAACCAAAAACATTCAGTACTTC. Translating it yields CASSSIGTKNIQYF.

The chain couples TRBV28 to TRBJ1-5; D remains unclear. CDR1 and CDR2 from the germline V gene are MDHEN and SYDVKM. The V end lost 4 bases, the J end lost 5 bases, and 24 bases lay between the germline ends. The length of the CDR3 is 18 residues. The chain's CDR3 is CASSYPRPRGRYDQPQHF. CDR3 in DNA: TGTGCCAGCAGTTACCCTCGACCTCGAGGGCGGTATGATCAGCCCCAGCATTTT. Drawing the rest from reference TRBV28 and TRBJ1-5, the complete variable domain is DVKVTQSSRYLVKRTGEKVFLECVQDMDHENMFWYRQDPGLGLRLIYFSYDVKMKEKGDIPEGYSVSREKKERFSLILESASTNQTSMYLCASSYPRPRGRYDQPQHFGDGTRLSIL.

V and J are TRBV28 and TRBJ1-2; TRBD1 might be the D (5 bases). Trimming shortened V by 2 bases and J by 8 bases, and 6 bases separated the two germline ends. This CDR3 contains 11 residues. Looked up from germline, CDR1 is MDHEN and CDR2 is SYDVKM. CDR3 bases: TGTGCCAGCAGTTTACAGGGCGGCTACACCTTC. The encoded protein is CASSLQGGYTF.

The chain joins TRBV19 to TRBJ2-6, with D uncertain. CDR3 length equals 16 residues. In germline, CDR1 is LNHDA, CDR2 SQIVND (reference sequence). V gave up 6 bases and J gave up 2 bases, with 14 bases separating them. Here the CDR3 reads CASRGFGRTGANVLTF. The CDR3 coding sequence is TGTGCCAGTAGGGGATTTGGACGCACTGGGGCCAACGTCCTGACTTTC.

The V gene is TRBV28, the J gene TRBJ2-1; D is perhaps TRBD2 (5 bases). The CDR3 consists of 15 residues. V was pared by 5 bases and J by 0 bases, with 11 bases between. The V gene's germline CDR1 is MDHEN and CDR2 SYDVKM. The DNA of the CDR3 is TGTGCCAGCAGTCCTTCAGCGGTCTCCTACAATGAGCAGTTCTTC. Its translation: CASSPSAVSYNEQFF.

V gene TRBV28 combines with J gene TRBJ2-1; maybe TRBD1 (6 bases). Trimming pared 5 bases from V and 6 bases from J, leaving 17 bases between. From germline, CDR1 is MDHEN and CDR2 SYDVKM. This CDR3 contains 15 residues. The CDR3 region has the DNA TGTGCCAGCAGTCTCCGGGACATACAATCCAATGAGCAGTTCTTC. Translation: CASSLRDIQSNEQFF.

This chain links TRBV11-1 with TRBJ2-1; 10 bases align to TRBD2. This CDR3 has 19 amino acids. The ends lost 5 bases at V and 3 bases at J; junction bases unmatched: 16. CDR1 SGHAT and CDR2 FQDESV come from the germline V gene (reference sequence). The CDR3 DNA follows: TGTGCCAGCAGCCCCCCGATCGCTAGCGGGAGTTTAAGCTACAATGAGCAGTTCTTC. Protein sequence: CASSPPIASGSLSYNEQFF.

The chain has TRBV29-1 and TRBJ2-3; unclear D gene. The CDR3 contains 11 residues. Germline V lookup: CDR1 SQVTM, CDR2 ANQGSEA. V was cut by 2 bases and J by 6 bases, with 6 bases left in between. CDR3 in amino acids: CSVEYFDTQYF. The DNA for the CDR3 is TGCAGCGTTGAATACTTCGATACGCAGTATTTT.

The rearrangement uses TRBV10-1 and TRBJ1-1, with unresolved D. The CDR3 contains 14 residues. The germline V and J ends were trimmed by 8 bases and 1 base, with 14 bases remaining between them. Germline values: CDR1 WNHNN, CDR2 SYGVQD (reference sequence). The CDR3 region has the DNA TGCGCCAGCCGCGAGGTTCCTGAGAACACTGAAGCTTTCTTT. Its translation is CASREVPENTEAFF.

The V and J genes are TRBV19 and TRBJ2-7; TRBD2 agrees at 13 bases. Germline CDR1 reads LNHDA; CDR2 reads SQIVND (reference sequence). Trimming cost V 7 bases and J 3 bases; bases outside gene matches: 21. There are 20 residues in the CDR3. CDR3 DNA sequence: TGTGCCAGTAAACCCCGAAACAGGGGGCCCGGGACTAGCGGGATCTACGAGCAGTACTTC. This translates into CASKPRNRGPGTSGIYEQYF.

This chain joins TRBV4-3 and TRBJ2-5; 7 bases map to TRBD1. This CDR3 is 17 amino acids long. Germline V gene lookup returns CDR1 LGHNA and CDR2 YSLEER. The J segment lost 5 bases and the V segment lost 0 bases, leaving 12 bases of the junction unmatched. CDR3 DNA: TGCGCCAGCAGCCAAGATTACAACAGGGGACCCGGGGAGACCCAGTACTTC. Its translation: CASSQDYNRGPGETQYF.

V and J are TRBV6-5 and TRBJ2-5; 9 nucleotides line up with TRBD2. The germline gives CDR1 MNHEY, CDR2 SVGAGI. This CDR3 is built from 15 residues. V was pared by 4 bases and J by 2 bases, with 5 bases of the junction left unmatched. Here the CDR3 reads CASSFASGKQETQYF. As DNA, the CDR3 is TGTGCCAGCAGTTTCGCTAGCGGGAAGCAAGAGACCCAGTACTTC.

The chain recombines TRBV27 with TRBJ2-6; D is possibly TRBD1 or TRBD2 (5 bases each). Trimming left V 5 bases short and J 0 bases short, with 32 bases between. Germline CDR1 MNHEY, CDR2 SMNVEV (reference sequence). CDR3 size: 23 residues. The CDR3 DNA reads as TGTGCCAGCAGTCCCCTGAGAGCGGACATTTATTGGGGCTTACGCTCTGGGGCCAACGTCCTGACTTTC. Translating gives CASSPLRADIYWGLRSGANVLTF.

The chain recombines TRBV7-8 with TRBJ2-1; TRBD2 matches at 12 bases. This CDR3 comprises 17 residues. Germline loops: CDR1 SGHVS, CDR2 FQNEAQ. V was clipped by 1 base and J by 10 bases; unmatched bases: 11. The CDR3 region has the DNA TGTGCCAGCAGCTTAGATTTTACTAGCGGGAGGAGGTGGGAGCAGTTCTTC. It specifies CASSLDFTSGRRWEQFF. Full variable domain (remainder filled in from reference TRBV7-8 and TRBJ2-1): GAGVSQSPRYKVAKRGQDVALRCDPISGHVSLFWYQQALGQGPEFLTYFQNEAQLDKSGLPSDRFFAERPEGSVSTLKIQRTQQEDSAVYLCASSLDFTSGRRWEQFFGPGTRLTVL.

CDR3 residues: CASKSLGGGVKTQYF. CDR3 bases: TGTGCCAGCAAGTCCCTGGGCGGAGGGGTAAAGACCCAGTACTTC. V usage is TRBV6-5 and J usage is TRBJ2-5; tentative D call: TRBD2 (6 bases). This CDR3 region has 15 residues. V shed 7 bases and J shed 6 bases, with 21 bases lying between them. Germline CDR1 MNHEY, CDR2 SVGAGI.

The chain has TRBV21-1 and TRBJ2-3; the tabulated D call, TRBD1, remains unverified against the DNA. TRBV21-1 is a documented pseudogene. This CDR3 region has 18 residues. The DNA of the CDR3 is TGTGCCAGCAGCAAAGAGGGGGCCTTAGTGGCGGGTCGAAATACGCAGTATTTT. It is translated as CASSKEGALVAGRNTQYF.

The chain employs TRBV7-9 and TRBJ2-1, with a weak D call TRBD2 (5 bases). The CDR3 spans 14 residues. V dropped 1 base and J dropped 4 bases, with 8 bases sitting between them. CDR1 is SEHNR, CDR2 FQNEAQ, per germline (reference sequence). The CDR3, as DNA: TGTGCCAGCAGCTTAGAAGCGGAGTACAATGAGCAGTTCTTC. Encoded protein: CASSLEAEYNEQFF.